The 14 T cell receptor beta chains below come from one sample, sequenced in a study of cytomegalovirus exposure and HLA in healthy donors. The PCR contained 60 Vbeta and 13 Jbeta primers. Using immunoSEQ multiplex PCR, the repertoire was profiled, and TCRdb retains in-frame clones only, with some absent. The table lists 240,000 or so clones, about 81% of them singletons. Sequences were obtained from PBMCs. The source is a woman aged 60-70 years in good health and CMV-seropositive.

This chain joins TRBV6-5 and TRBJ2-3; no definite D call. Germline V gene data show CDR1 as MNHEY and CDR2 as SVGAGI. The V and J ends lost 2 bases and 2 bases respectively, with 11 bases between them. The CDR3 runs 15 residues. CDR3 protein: CASSYGPRPTDTQYF. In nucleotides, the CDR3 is TGTGCCAGCAGTTACGGTCCGAGGCCCACAGATACGCAGTATTTT.

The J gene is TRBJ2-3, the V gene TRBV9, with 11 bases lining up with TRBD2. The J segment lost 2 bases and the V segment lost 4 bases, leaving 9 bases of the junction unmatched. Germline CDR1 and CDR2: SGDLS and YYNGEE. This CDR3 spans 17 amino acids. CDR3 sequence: CASSQQGLAGNTDTQYF. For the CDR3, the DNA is TGTGCCAGCAGCCAGCAAGGACTAGCGGGTAACACAGATACGCAGTATTTT.

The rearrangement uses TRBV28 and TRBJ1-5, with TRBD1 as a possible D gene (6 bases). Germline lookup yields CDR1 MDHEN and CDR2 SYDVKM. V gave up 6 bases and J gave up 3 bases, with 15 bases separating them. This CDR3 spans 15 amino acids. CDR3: CASRLQDRINQPQHF. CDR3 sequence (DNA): TGTGCCAGCAGGTTACAGGACAGAATCAATCAGCCCCAGCATTTT.

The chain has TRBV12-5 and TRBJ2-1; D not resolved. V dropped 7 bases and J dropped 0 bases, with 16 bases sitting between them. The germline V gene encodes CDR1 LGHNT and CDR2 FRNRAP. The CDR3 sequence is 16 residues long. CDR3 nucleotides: TGTGCTAGTGTGGCCTTAGGCGGCCACTCCTACAATGAGCAGTTCTTC. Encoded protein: CASVALGGHSYNEQFF.

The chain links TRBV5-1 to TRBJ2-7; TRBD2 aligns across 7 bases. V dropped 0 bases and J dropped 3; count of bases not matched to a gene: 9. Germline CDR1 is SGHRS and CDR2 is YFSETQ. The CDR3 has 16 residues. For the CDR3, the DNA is TGCGCCAGCAGCTTGGTCGGCGGGAGCGATTACTACGAGCAGTACTTC. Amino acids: CASSLVGGSDYYEQYF.

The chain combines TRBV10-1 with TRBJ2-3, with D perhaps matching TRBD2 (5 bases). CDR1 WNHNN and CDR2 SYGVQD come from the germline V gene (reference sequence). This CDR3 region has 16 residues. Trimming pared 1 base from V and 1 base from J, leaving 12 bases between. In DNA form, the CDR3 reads TGCGCCAGCAGTGAGTATGTAGCGCTTGGCACAGATACGCAGTATTTT. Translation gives CASSEYVALGTDTQYF.

This CDR3 reads CASTSGTQGETQYF. In DNA form, the CDR3 reads TGCGCCAGCACCTCCGGGACTCAAGGGGAGACCCAGTACTTC. V usage is TRBV5-1 and J usage is TRBJ2-5, with D possibly TRBD2 on 6 matching bases. V lost 6 bases to trimming and J lost 5 bases, with 17 bases between them. The length of the CDR3 is 14 residues. In germline, CDR1 is SGHRS, CDR2 YFSETQ.

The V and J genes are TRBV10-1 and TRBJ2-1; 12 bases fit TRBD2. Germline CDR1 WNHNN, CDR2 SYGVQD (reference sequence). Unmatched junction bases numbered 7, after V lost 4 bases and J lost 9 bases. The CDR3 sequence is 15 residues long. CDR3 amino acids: CASSVLAGGIGEQFF. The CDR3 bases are TGCGCCAGCAGTGTACTAGCGGGAGGAATCGGTGAGCAGTTCTTC.

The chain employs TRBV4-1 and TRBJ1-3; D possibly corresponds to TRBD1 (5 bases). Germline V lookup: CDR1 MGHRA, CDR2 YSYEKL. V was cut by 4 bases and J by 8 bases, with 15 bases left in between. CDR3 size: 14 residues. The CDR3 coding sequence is TGCGCCAGCAGCCGGGGACTGACGCTGGACACCATATATTTT. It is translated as CASSRGLTLDTIYF.

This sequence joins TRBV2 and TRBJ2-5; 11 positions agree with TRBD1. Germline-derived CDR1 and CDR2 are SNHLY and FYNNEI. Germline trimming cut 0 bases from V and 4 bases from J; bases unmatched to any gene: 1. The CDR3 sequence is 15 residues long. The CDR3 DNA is TGTGCCAGCAGTGAAGCGGGACAGGGGGGAGAGACCCAGTACTTC. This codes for CASSEAGQGGETQYF.

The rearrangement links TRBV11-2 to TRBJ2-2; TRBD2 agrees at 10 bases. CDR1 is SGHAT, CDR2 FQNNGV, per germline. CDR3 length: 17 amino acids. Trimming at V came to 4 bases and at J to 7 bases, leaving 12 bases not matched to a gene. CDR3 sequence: CASSSLLQREGSGELFF. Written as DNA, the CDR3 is TGTGCCAGCAGCTCCCTTCTGCAGCGGGAGGGCAGCGGGGAGCTGTTTTTT.

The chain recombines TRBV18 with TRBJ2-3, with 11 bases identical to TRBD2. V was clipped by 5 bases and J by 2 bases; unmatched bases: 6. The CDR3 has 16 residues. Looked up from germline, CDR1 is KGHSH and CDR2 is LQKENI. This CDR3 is CASSSGLAELTDTQYF. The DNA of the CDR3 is TGTGCCAGCTCATCGGGACTAGCGGAGCTCACAGATACGCAGTATTTT. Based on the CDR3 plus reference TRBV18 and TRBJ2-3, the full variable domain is NAGVMQNPRHLVRRRGQEARLRCSPMKGHSHVYWYRQLPEEGLKFMVYLQKENIIDESGMPKERFSAEFPKEGPSILRIQQVVRGDSAAYFCASSSGLAELTDTQYFGPGTRLTVL.

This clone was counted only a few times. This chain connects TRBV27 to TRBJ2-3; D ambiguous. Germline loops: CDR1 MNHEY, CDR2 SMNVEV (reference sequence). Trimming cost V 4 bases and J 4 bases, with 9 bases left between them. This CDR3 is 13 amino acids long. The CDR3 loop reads CASSSLSADTQYF. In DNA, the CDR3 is TGTGCCAGCAGTTCCCTATCGGCAGATACGCAGTATTTT.

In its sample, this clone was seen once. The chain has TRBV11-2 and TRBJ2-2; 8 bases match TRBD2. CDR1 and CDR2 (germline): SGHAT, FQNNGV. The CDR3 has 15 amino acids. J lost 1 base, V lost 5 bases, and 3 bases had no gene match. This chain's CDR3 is CASSHAGGNTGELFF. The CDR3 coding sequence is TGTGCCAGCAGCCATGCGGGGGGGAACACCGGGGAGCTGTTTTTT.